Listed below are T cell receptor beta chains from one sample, sequenced in a study of graft-versus-host responses after intestinal transplantation. The method was immunoSEQ multiplex PCR; TCRdb's version includes in-frame clones alone and lacks a portion of them. The sample has around 71,000 clones, roughly 92% seen once; the top ten hold 6.5% to 7%. The source material was bone marrow, sampled around 730 days after intestinal transplantation. All receptors derive from a human patient who received an intestinal transplant, so some T cells may come from the graft donor. CDR3s include the opening cysteine and the closing phenylalanine or tryptophan. Clone size is stated in some rows and not others, as once, few, many or a class when expanded.

size,length,J,V,CDR3
-,14,TRBJ2-7,TRBV5-4,CASSPTSGGYEQYF
-,14,TRBJ1-3,TRBV6-5,CASRRGRFGNTIYF
once,13,TRBJ1-2,TRBV6-5,CASRPTGTYGYTF
-,15,TRBJ2-3,TRBV7-3,CASSQGGGLADTQYF
-,15,TRBJ2-5,TRBV10-1,CASSETARGKETQYF
-,14,TRBJ2-7,TRBV14,CASSQWYRTYEQYF
once,14,TRBJ1-5,TRBV6-5,CASSPLYSNQPQHF
few,12,TRBJ2-2,TRBV19,CASSINTGELFF
-,15,TRBJ2-4,TRBV18,CASSRIGTGKNIQYF
-,15,TRBJ1-2,TRBV6-6,CASSQDRYSNYGYTF
-,16,TRBJ2-1,TRBV7-3,CASSLWGLAGNNEQFF
-,16,TRBJ1-2,TRBV13,CASSSAGTGRDYGYTF
few,12,TRBJ2-7,TRBV11-3,CASSLQGDEQYF
-,16,TRBJ2-1,TRBV4-2,CASSQAPGTSGPEQFF
-,16,TRBJ2-4,TRBV28,CASSLRAYIAKNIQYF
-,16,TRBJ2-2,TRBV9,CASSVGGSGNTGELFF